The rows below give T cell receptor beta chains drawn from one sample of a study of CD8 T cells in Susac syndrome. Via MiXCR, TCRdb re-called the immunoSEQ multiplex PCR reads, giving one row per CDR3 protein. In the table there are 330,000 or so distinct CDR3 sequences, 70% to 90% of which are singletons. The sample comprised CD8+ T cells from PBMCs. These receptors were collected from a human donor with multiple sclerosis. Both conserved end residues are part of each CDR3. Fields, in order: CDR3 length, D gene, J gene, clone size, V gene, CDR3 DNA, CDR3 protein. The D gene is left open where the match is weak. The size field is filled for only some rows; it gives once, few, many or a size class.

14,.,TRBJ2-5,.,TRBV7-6,TGTGCCAGCAGCTTTTGTGGATCTCAGGAGACCCAGTACTTC,CASSFCGSQETQYF
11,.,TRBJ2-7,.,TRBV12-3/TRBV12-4,TGTGCCAGCAGTTCTGGCGCCGAGCAGTACTTC,CASSSGAEQYF
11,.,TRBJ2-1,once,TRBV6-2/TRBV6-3,TGTGCCAGCCTAGTGGGGAATGAGCAGTTCTTC,CASLVGNEQFF
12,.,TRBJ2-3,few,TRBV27,TGTGCCAGCAGTCCCGGCGCAGATACGCAGTATTTT,CASSPGADTQYF
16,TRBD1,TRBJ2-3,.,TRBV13,TGTGCCAGCAGCCCCTTCGGGACAGGGCACACAGATACGCAGTATTTT,CASSPFGTGHTDTQYF
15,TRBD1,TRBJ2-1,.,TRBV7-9,TGTGCCAGCAGCCCAGGACAGGGAGACCACAATGAGCAGTTCTTC,CASSPGQGDHNEQFF
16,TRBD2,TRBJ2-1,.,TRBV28,TGTGCCAGCAGTTCCCTAGCGGGAGGGCCGATGAATGAGCAGTTCTTC,CASSSLAGGPMNEQFF
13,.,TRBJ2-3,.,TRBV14,TGTGCCAGCAGCCCAGAACGTTCGGGTACGCAGTATTTT,CASSPERSGTQYF
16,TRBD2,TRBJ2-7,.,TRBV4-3,TGCGCCAGCAGCCAAGAGACTAGCGGGTCGACCTACGAGCAGTACTTC,CASSQETSGSTYEQYF
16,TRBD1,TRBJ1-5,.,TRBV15,TGTGCCACCAGCAGAGAAGGGACAGGGGGCAATCAGCCCCAGCATTTT,CATSREGTGGNQPQHF
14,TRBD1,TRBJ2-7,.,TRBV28,TGTGCCAGCAATCTCGACAGGGGCGCCCACGAGCAGTACTTC,CASNLDRGAHEQYF
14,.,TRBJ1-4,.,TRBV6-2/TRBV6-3,TGTGCCAGCAGTTACAGGGGGTTGGGTGAAAAACTGTTTTTT,CASSYRGLGEKLFF
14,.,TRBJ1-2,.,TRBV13,TGTGCCAGCAGCTTAGGCCGAGGGCTCTATGGCTACACCTTC,CASSLGRGLYGYTF
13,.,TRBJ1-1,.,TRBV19,TGTGCCAGTAGTATTCAGGCGGAAACTGAAGCTTTCTTT,CASSIQAETEAFF
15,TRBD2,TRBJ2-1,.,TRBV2,TGTGCCAGCCCTCATCGGCCAGCGGGATCTATTGAGCAGTTCTTC,CASPHRPAGSIEQFF
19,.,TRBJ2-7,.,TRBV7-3,TGTGCCAGCAGCTTAATCGGAGGACAGGAACGACCGGGGGCGTACGAGCAGTACTTC,CASSLIGGQERPGAYEQYF
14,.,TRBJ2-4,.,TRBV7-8,TGTGCCAGCAGCATGGGACAAGAATTCGGCATTCAGTACTTC,CASSMGQEFGIQYF